This TCR beta chain was identified in a study of beta chain features in type 1 diabetes. Study-level points and caveats: TCRB CDR3 length was moderately but significantly reduced in all four CD4+ subsets of Type 1 diabetes patients.

Sequenced material consisted of expressed TCRB transcripts (all of the isolated RNA was reverse transcribed). Only in-frame clones appear in the TCRdb table, and some are missing; sequencing was by immunoSEQ multiplex PCR. This table has 300,000 to 400,000 clones, approximately 10% appearing once. The CDR3 loop spans 16 amino acids. This clone was observed a few times. No antigen is known for it. The specimen sequenced was central memory CD4+ T cells from blood. This receptor was taken from a man younger than 40 with type 1 diabetes. The J gene is TRBJ2-7, the V gene TRBV21-1; the table's D call TRBD2 went unverified against the DNA. TRBV21-1 is flagged as a pseudogene. CDR3 coding DNA: TGTGCCAGCAGCAAAGATGGAGGGAACCTCCTACGCCAGCAGTACTTC. It codes for CASSKDGGNLLRQQYF.